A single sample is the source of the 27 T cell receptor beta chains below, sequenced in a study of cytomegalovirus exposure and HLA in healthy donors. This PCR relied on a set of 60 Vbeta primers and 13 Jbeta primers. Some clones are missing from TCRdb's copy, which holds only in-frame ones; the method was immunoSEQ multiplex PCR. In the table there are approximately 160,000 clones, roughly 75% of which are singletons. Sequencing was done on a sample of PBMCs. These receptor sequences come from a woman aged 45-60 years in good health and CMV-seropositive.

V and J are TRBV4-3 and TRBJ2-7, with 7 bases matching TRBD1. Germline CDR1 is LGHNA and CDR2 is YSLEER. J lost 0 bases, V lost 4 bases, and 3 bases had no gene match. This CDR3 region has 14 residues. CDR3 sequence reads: CASSRDRDSYEQYF. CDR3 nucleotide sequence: TGCGCCAGCAGCCGCGACAGGGACTCCTACGAGCAGTACTTC.

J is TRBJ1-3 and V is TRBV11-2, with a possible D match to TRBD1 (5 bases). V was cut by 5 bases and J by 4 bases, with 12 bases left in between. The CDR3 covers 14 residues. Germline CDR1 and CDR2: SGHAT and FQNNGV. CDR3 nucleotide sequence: TGTGCCAGCAGCCTCGACAGAAGGGGAAACACCATATATTTT. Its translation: CASSLDRRGNTIYF.

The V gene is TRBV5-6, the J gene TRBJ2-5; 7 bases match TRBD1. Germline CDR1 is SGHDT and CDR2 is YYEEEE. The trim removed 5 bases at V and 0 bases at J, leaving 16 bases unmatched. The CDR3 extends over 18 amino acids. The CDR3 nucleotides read TGTGCCAGCAGTAGACAAATAGGGGGCGTCTCGTACCAAGAGACCCAGTACTTC. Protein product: CASSRQIGGVSYQETQYF.

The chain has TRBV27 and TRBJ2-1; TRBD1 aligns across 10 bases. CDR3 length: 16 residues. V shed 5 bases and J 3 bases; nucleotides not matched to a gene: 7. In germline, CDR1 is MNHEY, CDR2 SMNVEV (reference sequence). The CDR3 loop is CASSPRDRGLYNEQFF. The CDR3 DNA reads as TGTGCCAGCAGTCCCCGGGACAGGGGTCTCTACAATGAGCAGTTCTTC.

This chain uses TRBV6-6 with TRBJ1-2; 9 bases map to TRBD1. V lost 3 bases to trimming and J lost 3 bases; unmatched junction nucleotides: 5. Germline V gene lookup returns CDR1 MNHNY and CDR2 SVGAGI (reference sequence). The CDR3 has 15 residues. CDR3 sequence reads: CASSYGDRVYYGYTF. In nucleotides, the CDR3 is TGTGCCAGCAGTTATGGGGACAGGGTGTACTATGGCTACACCTTC.

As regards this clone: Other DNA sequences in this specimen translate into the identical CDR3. This CDR3 is CASSRTVQETQYF. CDR3 sequence (DNA): TGTGCCAGTAGTAGGACAGTCCAAGAGACCCAGTACTTC. The chain combines TRBV19 with TRBJ2-5, with a possible D match to TRBD1 (6 bases). The germline V and J ends were trimmed by 4 bases and 1 base, with 7 bases remaining between them. CDR1 and CDR2 from the germline V gene are LNHDA and SQIVND (reference sequence). The length of the CDR3 is 13 residues.

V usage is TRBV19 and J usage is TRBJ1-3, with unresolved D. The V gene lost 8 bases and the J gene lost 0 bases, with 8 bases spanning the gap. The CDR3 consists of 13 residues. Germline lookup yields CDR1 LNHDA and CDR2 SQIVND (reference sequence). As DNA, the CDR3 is TGTGCCAGTCGACAATCCTCTGGAAACACCATATATTTT. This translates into CASRQSSGNTIYF.

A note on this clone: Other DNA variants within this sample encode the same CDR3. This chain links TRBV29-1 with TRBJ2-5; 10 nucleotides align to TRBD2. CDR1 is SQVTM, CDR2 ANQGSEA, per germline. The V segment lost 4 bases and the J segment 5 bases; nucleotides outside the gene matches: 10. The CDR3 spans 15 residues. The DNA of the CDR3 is TGCAGCGTTGGAGAAGCTAGCGGGAGTGTGGAGACCCAGTACTTC. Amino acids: CSVGEASGSVETQYF.

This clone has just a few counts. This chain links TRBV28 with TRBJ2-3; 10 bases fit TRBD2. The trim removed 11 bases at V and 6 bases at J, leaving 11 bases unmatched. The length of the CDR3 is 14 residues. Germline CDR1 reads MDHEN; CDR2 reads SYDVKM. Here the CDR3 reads CAGEKAGGFDTQYF. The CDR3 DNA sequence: TGTGCCGGGGAAAAAGCGGGGGGGTTTGATACGCAGTATTTT. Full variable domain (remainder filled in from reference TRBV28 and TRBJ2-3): DVKVTQSSRYLVKRTGEKVFLECVQDMDHENMFWYRQDPGLGLRLIYFSYDVKMKEKGDIPEGYSVSREKKERFSLILESASTNQTSMYLCAGEKAGGFDTQYFGPGTRLTVL.

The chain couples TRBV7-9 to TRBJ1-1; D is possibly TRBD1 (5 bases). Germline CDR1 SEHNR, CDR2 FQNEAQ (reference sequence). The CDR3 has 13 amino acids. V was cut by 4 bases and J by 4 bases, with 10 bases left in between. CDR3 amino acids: CASSYRQITEAFF. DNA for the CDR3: TGTGCCAGCAGCTACCGACAGATCACTGAAGCTTTCTTT. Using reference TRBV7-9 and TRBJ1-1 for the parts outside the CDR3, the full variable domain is DTGVSQNPRHKITKRGQNVTFRCDPISEHNRLYWYRQTLGQGPEFLTYFQNEAQLEKSRLLSDRFSAERPKGSFSTLEIQRTEQGDSAMYLCASSYRQITEAFFGQGTRLTVV.

CDR3 amino acids: CASSRDYEQYF. CDR3 DNA: TGCGCCAGCAGCCGGGACTACGAGCAGTACTTC. The chain carries TRBV10-2 and TRBJ2-5; D may be TRBD2 (5 bases). The DNA matches TRBJ2-7 better at its end, which makes the J call doubtful. CDR1 WSHSY and CDR2 SAAADI come from the germline V gene. The CDR3 runs 11 residues.

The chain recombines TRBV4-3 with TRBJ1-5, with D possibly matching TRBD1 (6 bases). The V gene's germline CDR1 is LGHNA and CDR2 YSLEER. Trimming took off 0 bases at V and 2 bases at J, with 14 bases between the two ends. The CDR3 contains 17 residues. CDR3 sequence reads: CASSQDGTGFGNQPQHF. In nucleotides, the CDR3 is TGCGCCAGCAGCCAAGATGGCACAGGGTTTGGCAATCAGCCCCAGCATTTT.

The CDR3 sequence is CASSFQPPSGEQYF. CDR3 sequence (DNA): TGCGCCAGCAGCTTTCAGCCCCCCAGCGGCGAGCAGTACTTC. The chain is built from TRBV5-1 and TRBJ2-7, with a weak D call TRBD2 (5 bases). CDR1 is SGHRS and CDR2 is YFSETQ in the germline V gene. This CDR3 comprises 14 residues. V lost 2 bases and J lost 6, with 15 bases in between.

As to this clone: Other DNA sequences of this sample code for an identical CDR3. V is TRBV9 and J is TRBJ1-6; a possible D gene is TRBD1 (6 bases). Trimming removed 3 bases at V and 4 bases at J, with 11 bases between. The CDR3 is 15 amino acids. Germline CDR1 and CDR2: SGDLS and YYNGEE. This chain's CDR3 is CASSAGTPYNSPLHF. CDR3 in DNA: TGTGCCAGCAGCGCCGGGACACCGTATAATTCACCCCTCCACTTT.

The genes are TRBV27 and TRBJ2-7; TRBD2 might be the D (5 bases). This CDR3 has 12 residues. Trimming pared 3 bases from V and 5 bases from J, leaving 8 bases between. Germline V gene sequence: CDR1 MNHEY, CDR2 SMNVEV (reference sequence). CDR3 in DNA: TGTGCCAGCAGTTTTCACGGGAACGAGCAGTACTTC. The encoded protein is CASSFHGNEQYF.

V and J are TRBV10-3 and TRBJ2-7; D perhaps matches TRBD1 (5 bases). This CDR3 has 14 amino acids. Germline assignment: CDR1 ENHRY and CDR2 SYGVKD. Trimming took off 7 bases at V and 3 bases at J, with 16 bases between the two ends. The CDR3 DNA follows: TGTGCCATCAAAAACACCGACAGTTTCTACGAGCAGTACTTC. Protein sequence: CAIKNTDSFYEQYF.

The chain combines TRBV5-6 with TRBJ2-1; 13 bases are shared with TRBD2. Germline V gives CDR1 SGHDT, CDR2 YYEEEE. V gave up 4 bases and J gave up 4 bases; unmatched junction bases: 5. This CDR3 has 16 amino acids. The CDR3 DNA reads TGTGCCAGCAGCCCGGGACTAGCGGGATTTTACAATGAGCAGTTCTTC. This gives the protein CASSPGLAGFYNEQFF.

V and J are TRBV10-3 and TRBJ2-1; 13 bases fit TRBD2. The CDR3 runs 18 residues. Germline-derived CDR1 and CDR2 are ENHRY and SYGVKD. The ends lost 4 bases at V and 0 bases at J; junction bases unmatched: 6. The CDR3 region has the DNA TGTGCCATCAGTGGGGGACTAGCGGGAATCGGCTCCTACAATGAGCAGTTCTTC. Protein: CAISGGLAGIGSYNEQFF.

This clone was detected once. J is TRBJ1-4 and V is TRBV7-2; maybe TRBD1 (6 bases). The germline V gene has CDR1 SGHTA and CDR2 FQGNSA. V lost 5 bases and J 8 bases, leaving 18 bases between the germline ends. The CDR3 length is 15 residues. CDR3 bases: TGTGCCAGCAGCCACAGCCCTGATGGGGGCGAAAAACTGTTTTTT. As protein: CASSHSPDGGEKLFF. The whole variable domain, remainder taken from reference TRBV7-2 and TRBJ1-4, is GAGVSQSPSNKVTEKGKDVELRCDPISGHTALYWYRQSLGQGLEFLIYFQGNSAPDKSGLPSDRFSAERTGGSVSTLTIQRTQQEDSAVYLCASSHSPDGGEKLFFGSGTQLSVL.

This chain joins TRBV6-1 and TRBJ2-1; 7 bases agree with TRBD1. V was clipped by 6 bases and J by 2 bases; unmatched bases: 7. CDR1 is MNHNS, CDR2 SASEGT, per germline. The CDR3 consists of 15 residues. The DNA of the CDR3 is TGTGCCAGCAGGTACAGGGGAGTCACCTACAATGAGCAGTTCTTC. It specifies CASRYRGVTYNEQFF.

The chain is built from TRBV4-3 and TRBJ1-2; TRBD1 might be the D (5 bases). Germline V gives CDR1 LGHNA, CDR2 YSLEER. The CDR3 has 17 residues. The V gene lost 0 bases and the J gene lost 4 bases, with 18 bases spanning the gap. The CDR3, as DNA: TGCGCCAGCAGCCAAGATACCGCCCAGGGTCGAGGCTATGGCTACACCTTC. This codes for CASSQDTAQGRGYGYTF.

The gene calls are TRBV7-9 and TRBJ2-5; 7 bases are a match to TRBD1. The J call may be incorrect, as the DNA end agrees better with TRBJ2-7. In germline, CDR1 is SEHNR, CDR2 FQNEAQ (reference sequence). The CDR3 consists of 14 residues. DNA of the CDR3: TGTGCCAGCAGCTACCGGGACAGTCCCTACGAGCAGTACTTC. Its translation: CASSYRDSPYEQYF.

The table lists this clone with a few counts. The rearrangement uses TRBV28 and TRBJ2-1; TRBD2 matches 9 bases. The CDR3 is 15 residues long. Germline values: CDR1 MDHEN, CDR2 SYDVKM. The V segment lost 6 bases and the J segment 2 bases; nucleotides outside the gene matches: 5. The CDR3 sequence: CASSPIAGAYNEQFF. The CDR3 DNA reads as TGTGCCAGCAGCCCAATAGCGGGGGCCTACAATGAGCAGTTCTTC.

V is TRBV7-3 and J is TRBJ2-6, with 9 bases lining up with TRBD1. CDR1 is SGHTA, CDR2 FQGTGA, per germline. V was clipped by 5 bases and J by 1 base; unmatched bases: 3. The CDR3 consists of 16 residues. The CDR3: CASSRDRASGANVLTF. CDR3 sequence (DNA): TGTGCCAGCAGCCGGGACAGGGCTTCTGGGGCCAACGTCCTGACTTTC.

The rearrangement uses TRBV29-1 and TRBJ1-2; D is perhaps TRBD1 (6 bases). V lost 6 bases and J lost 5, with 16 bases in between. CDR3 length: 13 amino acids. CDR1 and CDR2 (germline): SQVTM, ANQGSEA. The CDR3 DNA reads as TGCAGCGTCTCCTTCGGGACAACGTATGGCTACACCTTC. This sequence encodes CSVSFGTTYGYTF.

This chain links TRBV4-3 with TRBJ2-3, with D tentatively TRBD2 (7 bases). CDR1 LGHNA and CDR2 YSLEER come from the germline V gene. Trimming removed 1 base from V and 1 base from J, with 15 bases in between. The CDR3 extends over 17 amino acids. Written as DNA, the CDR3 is TGCGCCAGCAGCCAAGCTATTGGGGGGGGCCGCACAGATACGCAGTATTTT. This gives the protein CASSQAIGGGRTDTQYF.

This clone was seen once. DNA for the CDR3: TGTGCCAGCAGCGGGGCAGGGGCCTACGAGCAGTACTTC. Amino acid sequence: CASSGAGAYEQYF. The V call is TRBV7-8, the J call TRBJ2-7; D perhaps matches TRBD1 (6 bases). With 5 bases removed from V and 2 bases from J, the gap between germline ends came to 10 bases. This CDR3 spans 13 amino acids. Germline CDR1 is SGHVS and CDR2 is FQNEAQ.